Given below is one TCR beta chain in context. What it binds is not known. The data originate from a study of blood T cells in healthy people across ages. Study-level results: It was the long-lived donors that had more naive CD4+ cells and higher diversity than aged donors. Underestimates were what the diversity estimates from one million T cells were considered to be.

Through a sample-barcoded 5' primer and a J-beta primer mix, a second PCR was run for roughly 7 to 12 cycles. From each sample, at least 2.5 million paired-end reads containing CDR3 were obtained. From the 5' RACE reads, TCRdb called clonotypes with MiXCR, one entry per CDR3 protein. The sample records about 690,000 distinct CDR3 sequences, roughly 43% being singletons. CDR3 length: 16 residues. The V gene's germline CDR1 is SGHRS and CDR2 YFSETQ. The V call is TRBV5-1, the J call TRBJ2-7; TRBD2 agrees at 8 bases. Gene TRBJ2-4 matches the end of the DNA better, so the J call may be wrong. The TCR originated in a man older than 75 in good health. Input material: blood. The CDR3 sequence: CASSLAGGADKNIQYF. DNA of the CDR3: TGCGCCAGCAGCTTGGCCGGGGGGGCTGACAAAAACATTCAGTACTTC.